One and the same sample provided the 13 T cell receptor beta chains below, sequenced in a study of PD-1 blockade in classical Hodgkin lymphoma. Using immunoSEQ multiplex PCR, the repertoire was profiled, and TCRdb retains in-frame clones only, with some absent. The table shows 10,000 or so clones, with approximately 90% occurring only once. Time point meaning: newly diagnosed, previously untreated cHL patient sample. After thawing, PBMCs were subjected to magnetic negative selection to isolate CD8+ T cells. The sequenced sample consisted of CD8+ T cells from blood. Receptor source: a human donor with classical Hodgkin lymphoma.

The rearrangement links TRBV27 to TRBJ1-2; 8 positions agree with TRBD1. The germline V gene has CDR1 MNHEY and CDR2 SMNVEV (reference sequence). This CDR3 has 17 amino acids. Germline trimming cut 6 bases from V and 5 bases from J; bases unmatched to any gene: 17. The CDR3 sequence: CASSPGTGVNSPYGYTF. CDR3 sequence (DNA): TGTGCCAGCAGCCCAGGGACAGGCGTGAATTCTCCTTATGGCTACACCTTC.

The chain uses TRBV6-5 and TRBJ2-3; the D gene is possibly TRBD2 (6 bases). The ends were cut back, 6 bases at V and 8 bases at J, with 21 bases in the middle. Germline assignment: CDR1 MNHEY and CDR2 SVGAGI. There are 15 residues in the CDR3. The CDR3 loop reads CASSPTSGWAGTQYF. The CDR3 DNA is TGTGCCAGCAGCCCGACTAGTGGTTGGGCGGGTACGCAGTATTTT.

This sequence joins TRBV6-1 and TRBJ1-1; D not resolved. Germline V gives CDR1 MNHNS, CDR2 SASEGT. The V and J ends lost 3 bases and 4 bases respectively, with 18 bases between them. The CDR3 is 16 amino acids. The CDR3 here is CASSDPGLGLRTEAFF. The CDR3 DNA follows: TGTGCCAGCAGTGATCCTGGGTTGGGTTTACGCACTGAAGCTTTCTTT.

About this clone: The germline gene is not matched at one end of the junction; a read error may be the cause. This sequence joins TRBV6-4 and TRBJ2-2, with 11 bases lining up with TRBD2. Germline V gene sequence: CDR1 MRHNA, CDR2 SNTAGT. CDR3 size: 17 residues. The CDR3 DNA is TGTGCCAGCAGTGTGAATAGCGGGGGGGCGAAGACCGGGGAGCTGTTTTTT. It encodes CASSVNSGGAKTGELFF.

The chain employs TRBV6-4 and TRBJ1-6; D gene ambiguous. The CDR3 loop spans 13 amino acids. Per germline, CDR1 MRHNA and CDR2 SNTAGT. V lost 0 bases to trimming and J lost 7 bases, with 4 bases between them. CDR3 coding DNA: TGTGCCAGCAGTGACTCGACAAATTCACCCCTCCACTTT. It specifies CASSDSTNSPLHF.

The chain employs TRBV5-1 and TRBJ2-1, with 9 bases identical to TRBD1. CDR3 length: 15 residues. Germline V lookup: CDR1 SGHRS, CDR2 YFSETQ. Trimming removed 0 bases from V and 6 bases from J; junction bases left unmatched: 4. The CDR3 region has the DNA TGCGCCAGCAGCTTGGGGACAGGGGAAATCAATGAGCAGTTCTTC. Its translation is CASSLGTGEINEQFF. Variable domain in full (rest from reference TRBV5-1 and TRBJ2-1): KAGVTQTPRYLIKTRGQQVTLSCSPISGHRSVSWYQQTPGQGLQFLFEYFSETQRNKGNFPGRFSGRQFSNSRSEMNVSTLELGDSALYLCASSLGTGEINEQFFGPGTRLTVL.

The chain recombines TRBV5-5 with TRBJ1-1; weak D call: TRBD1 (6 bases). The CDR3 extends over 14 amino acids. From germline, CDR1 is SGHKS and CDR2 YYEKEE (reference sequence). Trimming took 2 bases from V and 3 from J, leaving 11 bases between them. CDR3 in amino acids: CASSLRDTHTEAFF. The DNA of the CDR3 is TGTGCCAGCAGCTTAAGGGACACCCACACTGAAGCTTTCTTT.

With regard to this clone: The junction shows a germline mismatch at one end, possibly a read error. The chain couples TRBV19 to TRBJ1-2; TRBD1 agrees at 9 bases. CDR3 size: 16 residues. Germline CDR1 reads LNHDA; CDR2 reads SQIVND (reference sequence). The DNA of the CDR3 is TGTGCCGGTAGTATCTGGGACAGGGCCCAAAACTATGGCTACACCTTC. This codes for CAGSIWDRAQNYGYTF. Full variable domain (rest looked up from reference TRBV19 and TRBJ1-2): DGGITQSPKYLFRKEGQNVTLSCEQNLNHDAMYWYRQDPGQGLRLIYYSQIVNDFQKGDIAEGYSVSREKKESFPLTVTSAQKNPTAFYLCAGSIWDRAQNYGYTFGSGTRLTVV.

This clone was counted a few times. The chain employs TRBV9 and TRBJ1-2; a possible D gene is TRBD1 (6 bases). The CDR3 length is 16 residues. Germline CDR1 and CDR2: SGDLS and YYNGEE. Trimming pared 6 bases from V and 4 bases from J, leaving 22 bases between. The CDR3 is CASTDSPSDRIYGYTF. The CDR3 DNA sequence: TGTGCCAGCACCGATTCACCATCGGACAGAATCTATGGCTACACCTTC.

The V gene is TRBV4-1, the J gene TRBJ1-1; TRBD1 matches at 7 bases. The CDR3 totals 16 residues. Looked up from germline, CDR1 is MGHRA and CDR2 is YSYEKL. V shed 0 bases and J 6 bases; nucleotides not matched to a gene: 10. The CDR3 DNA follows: TGCGCCAGCAGCCAAGAGGGAAGGGGGCGCAGCGCTGAAGCTTTCTTT. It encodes CASSQEGRGRSAEAFF.

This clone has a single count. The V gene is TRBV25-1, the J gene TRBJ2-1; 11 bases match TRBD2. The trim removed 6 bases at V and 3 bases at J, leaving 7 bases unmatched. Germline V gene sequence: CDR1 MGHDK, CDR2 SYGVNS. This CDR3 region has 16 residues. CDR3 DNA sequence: TGTGCCAGCAGCCTTAGCGGGGGGGCCCACTACAATGAGCAGTTCTTC. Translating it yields CASSLSGGAHYNEQFF.

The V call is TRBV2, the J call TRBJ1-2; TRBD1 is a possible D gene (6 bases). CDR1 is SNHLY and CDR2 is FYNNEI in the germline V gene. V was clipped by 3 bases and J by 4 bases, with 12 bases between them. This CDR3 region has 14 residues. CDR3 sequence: CASSEGRGAYGYTF. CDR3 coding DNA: TGTGCCAGCAGTGAGGGCAGGGGAGCCTATGGCTACACCTTC.

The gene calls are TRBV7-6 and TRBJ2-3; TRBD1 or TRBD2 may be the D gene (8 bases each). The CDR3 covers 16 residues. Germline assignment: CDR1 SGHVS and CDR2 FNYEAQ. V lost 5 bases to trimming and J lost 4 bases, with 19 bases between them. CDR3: CASSQGAGGRPDTQYF. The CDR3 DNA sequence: TGTGCCAGCAGCCAGGGGGCGGGGGGCCGCCCAGATACGCAGTATTTT.